This TCR beta chain was recorded in a study of blood T cell repertoires in COVID-19. Study-wide background: Some COVID-19 samples were acute and others convalescent; all came from the United States, Italy and Spain.

The authors' processing: Amplification of reference gene primers was used by the study to estimate nucleated cell counts. Some clones are missing from TCRdb's copy, which holds only in-frame ones; the method was immunoSEQ multiplex PCR. The DNA gave D and trimming, while V, J and clone size come from that table. Here the sample spans around 82,000 clones, approximately 85% being singletons. Seattle researchers signed up patients amid active infection and tracked them longitudinally. The specimen was peripheral blood. This TCR was recovered from a man aged 50-60 years with COVID-19, enrolled during active disease.

The CDR3 DNA reads as TGTGCCAGCAGTTACCGGCAGGGGGCCGAGCAGTACTTC. It codes for CASSYRQGAEQYF. The rearrangement uses TRBV28 and TRBJ2-7, with 8 positions matching TRBD1. Trimming took 4 bases from V and 6 from J; bases not matched to a gene: 5. Germline lookup yields CDR1 MDHEN and CDR2 SYDVKM. CDR3 length: 13 residues.